What follows describes a single T cell receptor (beta chain). Its antigen is as yet unknown. The V gene's germline CDR1 is SGHTA and CDR2 FQGTGA. V dropped 3 bases and J dropped 5; count of bases not matched to a gene: 8. The CDR3 runs to 16 residues. The data originate from a study of T cell responses to AZD1222 COVID-19 vaccine. Broader study findings: The donors showed a predominance of white British ancestry and of females, with possible underestimation of clonal diversity. Regions 160-218 and 743-854 dominated among vaccine-associated CD4 TCRs spanning spike. Repertoires in all cases were sampled only once the peak T cell response had passed.

Generated by immunoSEQ multiplex PCR, the TCRdb table keeps only in-frame clones and is missing some. The table records some 110,000 clones, around 90% of them present only once. The sequence came from an adult in good health. The sample here was peripheral blood, taken on day 0 of AZD1222 vaccination. This chain joins TRBV7-3 and TRBJ2-5; TRBD2 matches at 11 bases. The CDR3 coding sequence is TGTGCCAGCAGCTTGGTACTAGCGGGGGCCGGGGAGACCCAGTACTTC. Its protein is CASSLVLAGAGETQYF.